This T cell receptor beta chain came from a study of T cells in Graves' hyperthyroidism and ophthalmopathy. The germline V gene has CDR1 SGHAT and CDR2 FQNNGV. This CDR3 comprises 14 residues. After removal of 0 bases from V and 7 bases from J, the junction contained 4 bases not matched to a gene. A note on this clonotype: Its target is not known.

Study-wide points: Most thyroid clonotypes that were expanded above 0.001 also turned up in blood. A model of 13 V-J features distinguished ophthalmopathy from stable hyperthyroidism.

Diagnosing involved the use of clinical symptoms, serum thyroxine and TRAb, thyroid ultrasound and orbital computed tomography. The source material, RNA transcripts, was used to amplify TCR beta CDR3 regions. Carried out on the TCR CDR3, a first-round RT-PCR used the HTBI primer set. TCRdb re-called the multiplex PCR reads through MiXCR, storing one row per CDR3 protein. The table lists roughly 530,000 distinct CDR3 sequences, about a sixth of them singletons. The chain employs TRBV11-2 and TRBJ2-5; the match to TRBD2 covers 8 bases. This receptor was obtained from a woman under 30 with Graves' ophthalmopathy. What was sequenced was blood. CDR3 sequence (DNA): TGTGCCAGCAGCTTAGAAGGACTAGCTAGGACCCAGTACTTC. The encoded protein is CASSLEGLARTQYF.